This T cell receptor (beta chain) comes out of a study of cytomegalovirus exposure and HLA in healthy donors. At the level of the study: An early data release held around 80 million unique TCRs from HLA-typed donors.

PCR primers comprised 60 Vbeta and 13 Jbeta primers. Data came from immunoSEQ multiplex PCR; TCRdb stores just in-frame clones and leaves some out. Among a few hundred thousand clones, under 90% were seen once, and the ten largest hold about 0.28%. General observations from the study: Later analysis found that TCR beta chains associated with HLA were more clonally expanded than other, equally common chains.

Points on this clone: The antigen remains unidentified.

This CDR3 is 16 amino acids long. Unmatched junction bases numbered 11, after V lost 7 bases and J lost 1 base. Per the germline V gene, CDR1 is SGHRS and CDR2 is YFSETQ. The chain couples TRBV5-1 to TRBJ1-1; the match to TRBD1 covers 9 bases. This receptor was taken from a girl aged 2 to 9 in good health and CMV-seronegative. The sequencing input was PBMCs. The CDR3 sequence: CASQDRGLSGNTEAFF. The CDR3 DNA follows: TGCGCCAGCCAGGACAGGGGACTTTCGGGGAACACTGAAGCTTTCTTT.